This T cell receptor beta chain was captured by sequencing in a study of shared clonotypes between healthy human individuals. The CDR3 runs 16 residues. Per the germline V gene, CDR1 is MDHEN and CDR2 is SYDVKM. The J segment lost 1 base and the V segment lost 6 bases, leaving 6 bases of the junction unmatched. Method: immunoSEQ multiplex PCR; TCRdb's copy keeps in-frame clones and lacks some. The data show about 480,000 clones, 79% seen once. The rearrangement joins TRBV28 to TRBJ2-4, with TRBD1 matching 10 bases. This receptor was identified in a woman between 35 and 50 years old in good health. Some clones in this sample may be carry-over from other donors' samples. The specimen was PBMCs. The CDR3 loop is CASSKRTGGAKNIQYF. DNA of the CDR3: TGTGCCAGCAGCAAACGGACAGGGGGGGCCAAAAACATTCAGTACTTC.